The next 2 T cell receptor beta chains were all read from a single sample in a study of blood T cell repertoires in COVID-19. This table comes from immunoSEQ multiplex PCR, and its TCRdb copy is limited to in-frame clones, with some not included. Of about 410,000 clones detected, around nine tenths appear once; the ten largest clones hold roughly 1.4%. The sample comprised peripheral blood. These receptor sequences come from a woman in her thirties or forties with COVID-19, enrolled during active disease.

The V gene is TRBV28, the J gene TRBJ1-2; TRBD1 matches 8 bases. This CDR3 is built from 15 residues. V lost 10 bases and J lost 5; bases outside the gene matches: 15. The germline V gene has CDR1 MDHEN and CDR2 SYDVKM. The CDR3 DNA reads as TGTGCCACCCCCGTGGGCAGGGGGCGCGGGTATGGCTACACCTTC. It is translated as CATPVGRGRGYGYTF.

The chain carries TRBV28 and TRBJ1-1; 7 bases fit TRBD1. Germline V lookup: CDR1 MDHEN, CDR2 SYDVKM. CDR3 length equals 17 residues. V trimming: 7 bases; J trimming: 5 bases; junction bases outside the gene matches: 19. For the CDR3, the DNA is TGTGCCAGCACCCGGTTGAATCTCAGAAGGGGGCGGACTGAAGCTTTCTTT. Residues: CASTRLNLRRGRTEAFF.